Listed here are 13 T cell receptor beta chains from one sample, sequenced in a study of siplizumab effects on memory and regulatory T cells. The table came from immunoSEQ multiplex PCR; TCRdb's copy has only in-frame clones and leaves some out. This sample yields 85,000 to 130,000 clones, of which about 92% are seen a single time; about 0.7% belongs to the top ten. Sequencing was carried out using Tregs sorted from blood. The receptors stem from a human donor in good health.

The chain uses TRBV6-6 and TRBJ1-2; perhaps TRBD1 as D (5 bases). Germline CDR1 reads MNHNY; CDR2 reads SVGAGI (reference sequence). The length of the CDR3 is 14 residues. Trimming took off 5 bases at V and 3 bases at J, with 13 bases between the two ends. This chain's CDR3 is CASSRSGTDYGYTF. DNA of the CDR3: TGTGCCAGCAGTCGTTCCGGGACCGACTATGGCTACACCTTC.

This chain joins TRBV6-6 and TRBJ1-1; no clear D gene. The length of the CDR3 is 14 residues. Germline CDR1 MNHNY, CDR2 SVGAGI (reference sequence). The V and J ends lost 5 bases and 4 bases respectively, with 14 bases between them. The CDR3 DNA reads TGTGCCAGCAGTCCGGCAAGGGAAGGCACTGAAGCTTTCTTT. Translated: CASSPAREGTEAFF.

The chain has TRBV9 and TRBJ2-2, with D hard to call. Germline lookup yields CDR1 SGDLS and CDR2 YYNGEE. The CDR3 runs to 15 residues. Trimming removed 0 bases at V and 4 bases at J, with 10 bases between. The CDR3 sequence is CASSVGGSLTGELFF. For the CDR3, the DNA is TGTGCCAGCAGCGTAGGGGGTTCCCTCACCGGGGAGCTGTTTTTT.

CDR3 coding DNA: TGTGCCAGCAGTTATCAAAGGGACAGGGGGCGCCCAAAACTGTTTTTT. Protein product: CASSYQRDRGRPKLFF. The rearrangement uses TRBV6-5 and TRBJ1-4; TRBD1 aligns across 12 bases. CDR1 MNHEY and CDR2 SVGAGI come from the germline V gene. CDR3 length equals 16 residues. V shed 3 bases, J shed 10 bases, and the junction held 9 bases outside the gene matches.

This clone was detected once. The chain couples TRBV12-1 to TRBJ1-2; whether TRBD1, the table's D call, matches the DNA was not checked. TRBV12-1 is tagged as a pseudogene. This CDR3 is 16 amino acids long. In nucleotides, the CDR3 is TGTGCCAGCAGCTTTGGTCGGACAGGGGTGATTTATGGCTACACCTTC. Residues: CASSFGRTGVIYGYTF.

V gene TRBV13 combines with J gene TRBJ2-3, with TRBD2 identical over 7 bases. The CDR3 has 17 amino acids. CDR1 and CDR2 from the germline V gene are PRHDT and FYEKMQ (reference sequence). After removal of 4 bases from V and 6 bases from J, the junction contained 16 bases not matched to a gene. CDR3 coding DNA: TGTGCCAGCAGCTCATATAACTGGCCCCGGGAGGTCGATACGCAGTATTTT. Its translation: CASSSYNWPREVDTQYF.

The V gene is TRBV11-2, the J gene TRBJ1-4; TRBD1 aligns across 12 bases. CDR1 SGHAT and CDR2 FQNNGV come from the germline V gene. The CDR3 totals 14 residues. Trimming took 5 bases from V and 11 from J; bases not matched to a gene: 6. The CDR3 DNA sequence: TGTGCCAGCAGCACCTGGGACAGGGGGCTGAAACTGTTTTTT. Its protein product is CASSTWDRGLKLFF.

This CDR3 reads CASSHGTGLSYEQYF. CDR3 nucleotides: TGTGCCAGCAGTCATGGGACAGGGCTCTCCTACGAGCAGTACTTC. The rearrangement uses TRBV21-1 and TRBJ2-7; the D segment call TRBD1 is taken from the table without a DNA check. TRBV21-1 is assigned pseudogene status. The CDR3 totals 15 residues.

CDR3 nucleotides: TGCGCCAGCAGCCTGGACAGGGGGGCTGAAGCTTTCTTT. Translated, it gives CASSLDRGAEAFF. The gene calls are TRBV5-1 and TRBJ1-1; TRBD1 agrees at 10 bases. CDR3 length equals 13 residues. Per germline, CDR1 SGHRS and CDR2 YFSETQ. The junction had 3 bases not matched to a gene; V was cut back by 4 bases and J by 6 bases.

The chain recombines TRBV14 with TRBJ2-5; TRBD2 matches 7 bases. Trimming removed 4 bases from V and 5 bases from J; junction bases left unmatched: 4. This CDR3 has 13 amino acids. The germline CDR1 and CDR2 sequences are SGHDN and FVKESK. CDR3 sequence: CASSRAGVETQYF. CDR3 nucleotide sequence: TGTGCCAGCAGCCGGGCGGGGGTTGAGACCCAGTACTTC.

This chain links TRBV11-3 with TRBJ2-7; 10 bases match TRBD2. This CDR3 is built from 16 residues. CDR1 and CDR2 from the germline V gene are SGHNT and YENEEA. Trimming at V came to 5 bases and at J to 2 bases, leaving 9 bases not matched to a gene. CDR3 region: CASSLRTSGGTYEQYF. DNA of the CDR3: TGTGCCAGCAGCCTTAGGACTAGCGGAGGAACCTACGAGCAGTACTTC.

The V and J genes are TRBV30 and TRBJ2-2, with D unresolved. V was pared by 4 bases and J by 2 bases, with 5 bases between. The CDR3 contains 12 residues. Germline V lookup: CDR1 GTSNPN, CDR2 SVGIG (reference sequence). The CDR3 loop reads CAWMINTGELFF. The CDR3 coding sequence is TGTGCCTGGATGATAAACACCGGGGAGCTGTTTTTT.

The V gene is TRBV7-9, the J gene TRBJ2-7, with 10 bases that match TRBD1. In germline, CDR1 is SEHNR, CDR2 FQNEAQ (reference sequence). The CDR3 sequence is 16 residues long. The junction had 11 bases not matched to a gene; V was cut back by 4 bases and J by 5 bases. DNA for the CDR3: TGTGCCAGCAGCTCACTCCCGGGACAGGGGTCCCACGAGCAGTACTTC. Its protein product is CASSSLPGQGSHEQYF.